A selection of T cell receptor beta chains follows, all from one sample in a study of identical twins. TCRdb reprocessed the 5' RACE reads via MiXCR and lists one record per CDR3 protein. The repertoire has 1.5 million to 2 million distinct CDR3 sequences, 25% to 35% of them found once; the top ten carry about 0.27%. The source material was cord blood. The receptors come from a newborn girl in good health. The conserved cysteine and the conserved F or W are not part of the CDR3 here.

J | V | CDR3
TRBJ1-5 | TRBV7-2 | ASSLEIRGTQPQH
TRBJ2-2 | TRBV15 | ATSMGLENTGELF
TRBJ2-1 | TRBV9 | ASSTDLNEQF
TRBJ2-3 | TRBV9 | ASNVEGLGTDTQY
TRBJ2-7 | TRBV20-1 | SAMDQSLRGYEQY
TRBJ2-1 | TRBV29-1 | SVEVGFASYNEQF
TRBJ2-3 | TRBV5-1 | ASSLASGTPTDTQY
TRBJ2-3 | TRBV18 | ASSPYRGWDPDTQY
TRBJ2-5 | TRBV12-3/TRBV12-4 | ASSFATGDRETQY
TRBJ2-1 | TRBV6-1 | ASNRLGTSGGLNEQF
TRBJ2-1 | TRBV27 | ASSFLGYNEQF
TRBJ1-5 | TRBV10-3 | AISESDRFPYSNQPQH
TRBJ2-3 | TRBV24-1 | ATSDSGLALDTQY
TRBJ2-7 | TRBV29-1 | SGMGQGNNEQY
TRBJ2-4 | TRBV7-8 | ASSGLSAQY
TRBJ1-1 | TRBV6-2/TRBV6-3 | ASIGTLNTEAF
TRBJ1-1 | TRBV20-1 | SARAGPHTEAF
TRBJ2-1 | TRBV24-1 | ATSDPTGADNEQF
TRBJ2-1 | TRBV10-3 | ATKDYNEQF
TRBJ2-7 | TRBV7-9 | ASSLVGHLEQY
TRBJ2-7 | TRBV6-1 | ASSEQLPALISYVQY
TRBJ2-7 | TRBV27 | ASMDTTDYEQY
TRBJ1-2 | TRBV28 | ASVGTDINGYT
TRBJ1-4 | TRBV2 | ASRADREKLF
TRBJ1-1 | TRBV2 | ASSEGQGVNTEAF
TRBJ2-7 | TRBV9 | ASSVGYPSSYEQY
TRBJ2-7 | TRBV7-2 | ASSLAGLAWEQY
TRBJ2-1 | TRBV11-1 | ASRDLSSYNEQF
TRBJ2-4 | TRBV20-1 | SARKGTDIQY
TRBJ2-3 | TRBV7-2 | ASSLPIAGGPSTDTQY
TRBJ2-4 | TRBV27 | ASAGGTLQPKNIQY
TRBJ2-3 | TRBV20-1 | SARGSRGPSDTQY
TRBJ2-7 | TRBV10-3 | AISESRLAGHYEQY
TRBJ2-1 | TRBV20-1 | SALGATIYNEQF
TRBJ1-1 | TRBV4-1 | ASSQVQGMNTEAF
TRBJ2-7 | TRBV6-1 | ASVRGPYEQY
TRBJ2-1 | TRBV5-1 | VSSWGTSGRAYNEQF
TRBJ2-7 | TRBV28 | ATTTFSYEQY
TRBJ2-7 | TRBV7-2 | ASSPLPGLAALNYEQY
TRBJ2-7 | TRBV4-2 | ASSHPPTGALIREQY
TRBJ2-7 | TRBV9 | ASSPRSLADYEQY
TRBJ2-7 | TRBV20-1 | SAREVAGGEQY
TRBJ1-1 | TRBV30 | AWSIGGTMNTEAF